This record concerns one T cell receptor beta chain sequence. What it binds is not known. The junction had 8 bases not matched to a gene; V was cut back by 3 bases and J by 5 bases. The CDR3 has 16 amino acids. Germline V gives CDR1 LGHDT, CDR2 YNNKEL (reference sequence). This entry belongs to a study of T cell responses to AZD1222 COVID-19 vaccine. Findings and caveats of the study: Only after the peak T cell response were repertoires sampled. Among vaccine-associated CD4 TCRs, coverage spanned spike, with dominance at 160-218 and 743-854.

Here immunoSEQ multiplex PCR was the method, and the copy in TCRdb shows in-frame clones only, minus some. The data show 100,000 or so clones, with around 85% seen just once and roughly 6.3% held by the top ten. The specimen was peripheral blood, collected on day 0 of AZD1222 vaccination. This receptor was taken from an adult in good health. The chain carries TRBV3-1 (or the pseudogene TRBV3-2) and TRBJ1-2, with 11 bases matching TRBD1. CDR3 protein: CASSHTRDRGGYGYTF. DNA of the CDR3: TGTGCCAGCAGCCACACCAGGGACAGGGGGGGATATGGCTACACCTTC.